This entry lists 28 T cell receptor beta chains sequenced from one sample in a study of blood T cell repertoires in COVID-19 (dated by TCRdb to 2019 to 2021). Library preparation employed the immunoSEQ multiplex PCR assay. Held by TCRdb, this immuneACCESS table contains in-frame sequences only and omits some clones. Under half of the omission traces to an unresolved V gene where checked; the cause of the rest is unknown. Within this sample are about 200,000 clones, with around 86% of them counted one time only. Around 2.7% of the sample is in the top ten clones. The source material was peripheral blood. These receptors were collected from a man in his 60s with acute or convalescent COVID-19.

This chain joins TRBV18 and TRBJ1-5, with 8 positions matching TRBD1. Germline V CDR1 and CDR2: KGHSH, LQKENI. With 5 bases clipped from V and 6 bases from J, the junction kept 9 bases outside the gene matches. The length of the CDR3 is 15 residues. CDR3 sequence: CASSEGQGGRQPQHF. The CDR3 DNA reads as TGTGCCAGCTCAGAAGGACAGGGAGGGCGTCAGCCCCAGCATTTT.

The chain links TRBV2 to TRBJ2-5; 8 bases align to TRBD2. Germline values: CDR1 SNHLY, CDR2 FYNNEI. The CDR3 totals 15 residues. V lost 7 bases, J lost 1 base, and 8 bases stayed unmatched. CDR3 DNA sequence: TGTGCCAGCATTGGCGGGGGGCTACTCCAAGAGACCCAGTACTTC. This codes for CASIGGGLLQETQYF.

The chain carries TRBV5-1 and TRBJ2-2, with 8 bases fitting TRBD2. CDR1 is SGHRS, CDR2 YFSETQ, per germline. V gave up 3 bases and J gave up 1 base; unmatched junction bases: 5. The CDR3 consists of 16 residues. CDR3 loop: CASSSRGGVNTGELFF. The CDR3 nucleotides read TGCGCCAGCAGCTCCCGGGGGGGCGTGAACACCGGGGAGCTGTTTTTT.

The V and J genes are TRBV10-1 and TRBJ2-1, with D possibly being TRBD2 (6 bases). CDR3 size: 13 residues. V was trimmed by 6 bases and J by 8 bases, leaving 14 bases between them. CDR1 and CDR2 (germline): WNHNN, SYGVQD (reference sequence). CDR3 nucleotide sequence: TGCGCCAGCAGCCGAAGGAGGGATCATGAGCAGTTCTTC. This gives the protein CASSRRRDHEQFF.

This clone was counted once. The chain joins TRBV12-2 to TRBJ1-2; TRBD1, as called in the table, went unchecked against the DNA. TRBV12-2 is recorded as a pseudogene. The CDR3 sequence is 15 residues long. The chain's CDR3 is CASRSRQGWAVECTF. The DNA of the CDR3 is TGTGCAAGTCGCTCCCGCCAGGGGTGGGCAGTGGAGTGCACCTTC.

The rearrangement uses TRBV5-4 and TRBJ1-1; D uncertain. CDR3 size: 13 residues. Germline CDR1 reads SGHNT; CDR2 reads YYREEE (reference sequence). V dropped 7 bases and J dropped 0 bases, with 10 bases sitting between them. The CDR3 is CASGGGMNTEAFF. The CDR3 bases are TGTGCCAGCGGTGGCGGGATGAACACTGAAGCTTTCTTT.

The chain recombines TRBV12-1 with TRBJ2-2; the tabulated D call, TRBD2, remains unverified against the DNA. TRBV12-1 is an annotated pseudogene. The CDR3 is 16 residues long. Here the CDR3 DNA reads TGTGCCAGCAGCCACGGGCGGGGGAGGGACACCGGGGAGCTGTTTTTT. This translates into CASSHGRGRDTGELFF.

This sequence joins TRBV4-3 and TRBJ1-2; 8 bases line up with TRBD1. V lost 1 base, J lost 4 bases, and 2 bases stayed unmatched. CDR3 length: 14 residues. The germline V gene has CDR1 LGHNA and CDR2 YSLEER. CDR3 bases: TGCGCCAGCAGCCAAGTTGGGACAGGCTATGGCTACACCTTC. The encoded protein is CASSQVGTGYGYTF.

This clone was seen more than once but under ten times. This chain uses TRBV7-3 with TRBJ1-5; the D gene is possibly TRBD1 (6 bases). V lost 0 bases and J lost 0, with 12 bases in between. The germline V gene encodes CDR1 SGHTA and CDR2 FQGTGA. The CDR3 length is 17 residues. The CDR3 region is CASSLTGGQHSNQPQHF. CDR3 nucleotides: TGTGCCAGCAGCTTAACGGGGGGGCAGCATAGCAATCAGCCCCAGCATTTT.

This chain connects TRBV5-8 to TRBJ2-1; 13 positions agree with TRBD2. The CDR3 is made up of 15 amino acids. The germline V gene encodes CDR1 SGHTS and CDR2 YDEGEE. With 4 bases clipped from V and 6 bases from J, the junction kept 4 bases outside the gene matches. In DNA, the CDR3 is TGTGCCAGCAGCCGGACTAGCGGGGGCAGCAATGAGCAGTTCTTC. It specifies CASSRTSGGSNEQFF.

This clone appeared a single time. The chain has TRBV11-3 and TRBJ2-7; a weak D match, TRBD1 (5 bases). Deletions cut 9 bases from V and 3 bases from J, with 6 bases between. CDR3 size: 10 residues. Germline CDR1 and CDR2: SGHNT and YENEEA. CDR3 loop: CARQGYEQYF. The CDR3 bases are TGTGCCAGGCAGGGCTACGAGCAGTACTTC. Using reference TRBV11-3 and TRBJ2-7 for the parts outside the CDR3, the full variable domain is EAGVVQSPRYKIIEKKQPVAFWCNPISGHNTLYWYLQNLGQGPELLIRYENEEAVDDSQLPKDRFSAERLKGVDSTLKIQPAELGDSAVYLCARQGYEQYFGPGTRLTVT.

Of note for this clone: Within the sample, other DNA sequences also encode this same CDR3. The genes are TRBV24-1 and TRBJ1-5; weak D call: TRBD1 (5 bases). Germline V lookup: CDR1 KGHDR, CDR2 SFDVKD. The CDR3 contains 14 residues. V lost 0 bases, J lost 5 bases, and 7 bases lay in between. The chain's CDR3 is CATSDLSGDQPQHF. The CDR3 DNA follows: TGTGCCACCAGTGATTTGTCGGGGGATCAGCCCCAGCATTTT.

The CDR3 region has the DNA TGTGCCAGTAGTCTCGGGATTCGCACAGATACGCAGTATTTT. As protein: CASSLGIRTDTQYF. V gene TRBV19 combines with J gene TRBJ2-3; a possible D gene is TRBD2 (5 bases). Per germline, CDR1 LNHDA and CDR2 SQIVND (reference sequence). This CDR3 region has 14 residues. V was cut by 5 bases and J by 1 base, with 10 bases left in between.

This clone was observed a handful of times. V gene TRBV12-3 or TRBV12-4 combines with J gene TRBJ1-5; TRBD1 might be the D (5 bases). V gave up 5 bases and J gave up 7 bases, with 12 bases separating them. This CDR3 spans 13 amino acids. CDR3 protein: CASSQGLSQPQHF. CDR3 nucleotide sequence: TGTGCCAGCAGTCAGGGACTATCGCAGCCCCAGCATTTT.

The chain is built from TRBV27 and TRBJ1-5; tentative D call: TRBD1 (5 bases). The length of the CDR3 is 15 residues. Germline loops: CDR1 MNHEY, CDR2 SMNVEV (reference sequence). V was pared by 2 bases and J by 1 base, with 9 bases between. Here the CDR3 reads CASSLRGLSNQPQHF. CDR3 nucleotides: TGTGCCAGCAGTTTAAGGGGTTTGAGCAATCAGCCCCAGCATTTT.

The sample holds a few counts of this clone. The CDR3, as DNA: TGTGCCAGCAGTGGGAAGGGGACACTCAACAACTATGGCTACACCTTC. Translating it yields CASSGKGTLNNYGYTF. J is TRBJ1-2 and V is TRBV27; weak D call: TRBD1 (6 bases). The CDR3 has 16 amino acids. V lost 5 bases and J lost 2, with 18 bases in between. From germline, CDR1 is MNHEY and CDR2 SMNVEV (reference sequence).

The rearrangement joins TRBV3-1 (or the pseudogene TRBV3-2) to TRBJ2-7, with 10 bases fitting TRBD2. Trimming cost V 1 base and J 4 bases; bases outside gene matches: 4. This CDR3 contains 15 residues. Per the germline V gene, CDR1 is LGHDT and CDR2 is YNNKEL (reference sequence). Here the CDR3 reads CASSQGTSGVYEQYF. CDR3 sequence (DNA): TGTGCCAGCAGCCAAGGAACTAGCGGGGTTTACGAGCAGTACTTC.

V and J are TRBV5-1 and TRBJ2-3; 8 positions match TRBD1. Germline loops: CDR1 SGHRS, CDR2 YFSETQ. Trimming removed 1 base from V and 2 bases from J; junction bases left unmatched: 3. The CDR3 runs 15 residues. The CDR3 is CASSLQGATTDTQYF. The CDR3 bases are TGCGCCAGCAGCTTGCAGGGGGCGACCACAGATACGCAGTATTTT.

Here the CDR3 DNA reads TGCGCCAGCAGTGGGGTTGGACAGGGGACTGAAAAACTGTTTTTT. Translated: CASSGVGQGTEKLFF. The chain couples TRBV4-1 to TRBJ1-4; TRBD1 aligns across 9 bases. The germline V gene encodes CDR1 MGHRA and CDR2 YSYEKL. This CDR3 is 15 amino acids long. After removal of 6 bases from V and 7 bases from J, the junction contained 9 bases not matched to a gene.

The rearrangement joins TRBV10-3 to TRBJ1-5; 8 nucleotides line up with TRBD1. The CDR3 is 14 residues long. Germline V gene data show CDR1 as ENHRY and CDR2 as SYGVKD. J lost 0 bases, V lost 11 bases, and 6 bases had no gene match. CDR3 bases: TGTGCCGTCGGGACAGGAGATAGCAATCAGCCCCAGCATTTT. Residues: CAVGTGDSNQPQHF.

The genes are TRBV7-3 and TRBJ2-7, with a possible D match to TRBD1 (5 bases). Germline assignment: CDR1 SGHTA and CDR2 FQGTGA. The CDR3 sequence is 13 residues long. The V end was cut by 5 bases, the J end by 2 bases, with 10 bases between. Here the CDR3 DNA reads TGTGCCAGCAGCAAGGGGCCTACCTACGAGCAGTACTTC. Its translation is CASSKGPTYEQYF.

This clone was observed a single time. The chain joins TRBV5-1 to TRBJ2-3; 7 bases align to TRBD2. Trimming took 3 bases from V and 2 from J; bases not matched to a gene: 3. The CDR3 has 14 amino acids. Germline assignment: CDR1 SGHRS and CDR2 YFSETQ. CDR3 nucleotides: TGCGCCAGCAGCTGGGCGGGGGACACAGATACGCAGTATTTT. This gives the protein CASSWAGDTDTQYF.

The CDR3 loop is CASGGGRERQQYF. In nucleotides, the CDR3 is TGTGCCAGCGGCGGGGGGAGGGAAAGGCAGCAGTACTTC. J is TRBJ2-7 and V is TRBV12-3 or TRBV12-4, with TRBD2 matching 8 bases. This CDR3 is 13 amino acids long. The ends lost 8 bases at V and 8 bases at J; junction bases unmatched: 11.

The J gene is TRBJ1-6, the V gene TRBV9, with TRBD1 as a possible D gene (5 bases). This CDR3 has 18 amino acids. The V gene lost 3 bases and the J gene lost 3 bases, with 19 bases spanning the gap. The germline V gene has CDR1 SGDLS and CDR2 YYNGEE. CDR3 DNA sequence: TGTGCCAGCAGCGCTCCCGGGGGGGGTAGTAACTATAATTCACCCCTCCACTTT. This codes for CASSAPGGGSNYNSPLHF.

J is TRBJ2-1 and V is TRBV2; 8 positions match TRBD1. The V segment lost 7 bases and the J segment 0 bases; nucleotides outside the gene matches: 8. The germline CDR1 and CDR2 sequences are SNHLY and FYNNEI. CDR3 size: 16 residues. CDR3 nucleotides: TGTGCCAGCACCAAGACAGGGGCCCTCTCCTACAATGAGCAGTTCTTC. Residues: CASTKTGALSYNEQFF.

This clone has a handful of counts. The rearrangement links TRBV19 to TRBJ2-1; D perhaps matches TRBD1 (5 bases). CDR3 length: 14 amino acids. Germline CDR1 LNHDA, CDR2 SQIVND (reference sequence). V was trimmed by 3 bases and J by 3 bases, leaving 9 bases between them. Here the CDR3 reads CASSMGQLYNEQFF. In nucleotides, the CDR3 is TGTGCCAGTAGTATGGGGCAACTCTACAATGAGCAGTTCTTC.

V gene TRBV29-1 combines with J gene TRBJ2-7; D is unresolved. Germline CDR1 and CDR2: SQVTM and ANQGSEA. The ends were cut back, 4 bases at V and 10 bases at J, with 14 bases in the middle. The CDR3 length is 11 residues. This CDR3 is CSVVQVITQYF. The CDR3 DNA sequence: TGCAGCGTTGTTCAGGTCATTACCCAGTACTTC.

The rearrangement uses TRBV6-2 or TRBV6-3 and TRBJ1-1, with 10 bases fitting TRBD1. Unmatched junction bases numbered 11, after V lost 6 bases and J lost 4 bases. This CDR3 spans 16 amino acids. CDR1 and CDR2 from the germline V gene are MNHEY and SVGEGT. The CDR3 sequence is CASSQPPGQGTTEAFF. As DNA, the CDR3 is TGTGCCAGCAGCCAACCACCGGGACAGGGGACCACTGAAGCTTTCTTT.